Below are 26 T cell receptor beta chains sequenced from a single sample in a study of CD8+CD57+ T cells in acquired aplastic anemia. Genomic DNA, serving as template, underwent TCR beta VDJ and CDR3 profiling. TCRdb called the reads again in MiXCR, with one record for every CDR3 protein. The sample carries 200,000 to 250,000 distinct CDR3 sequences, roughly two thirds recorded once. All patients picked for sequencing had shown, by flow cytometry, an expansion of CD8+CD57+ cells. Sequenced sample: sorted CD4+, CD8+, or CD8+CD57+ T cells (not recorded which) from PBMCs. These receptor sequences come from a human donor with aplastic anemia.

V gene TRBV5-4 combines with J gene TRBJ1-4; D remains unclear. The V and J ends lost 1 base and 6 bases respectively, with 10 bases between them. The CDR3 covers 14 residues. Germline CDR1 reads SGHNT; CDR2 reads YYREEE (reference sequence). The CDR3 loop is CASSLWQEYEKLFF. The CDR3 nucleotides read TGTGCCAGCAGCTTGTGGCAGGAATATGAAAAACTGTTTTTT.

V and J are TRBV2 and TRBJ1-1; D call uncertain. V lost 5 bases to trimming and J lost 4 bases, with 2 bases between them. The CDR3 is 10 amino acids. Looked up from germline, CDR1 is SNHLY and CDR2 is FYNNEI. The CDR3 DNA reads TGTGCCAGCAGTCTCACTGAAGCTTTCTTT. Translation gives CASSLTEAFF.

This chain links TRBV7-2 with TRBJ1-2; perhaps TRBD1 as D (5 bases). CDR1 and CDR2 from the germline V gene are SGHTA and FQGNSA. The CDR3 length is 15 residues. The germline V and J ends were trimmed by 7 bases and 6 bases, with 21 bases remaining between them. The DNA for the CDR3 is TGTGCCAGCACGACCCCACCCACAGGTTTGGATGGCTACACCTTC. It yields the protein CASTTPPTGLDGYTF. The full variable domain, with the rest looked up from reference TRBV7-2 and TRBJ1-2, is GAGVSQSPSNKVTEKGKDVELRCDPISGHTALYWYRQSLGQGLEFLIYFQGNSAPDKSGLPSDRFSAERTGGSVSTLTIQRTQQEDSAVYLCASTTPPTGLDGYTFGSGTRLTVV.

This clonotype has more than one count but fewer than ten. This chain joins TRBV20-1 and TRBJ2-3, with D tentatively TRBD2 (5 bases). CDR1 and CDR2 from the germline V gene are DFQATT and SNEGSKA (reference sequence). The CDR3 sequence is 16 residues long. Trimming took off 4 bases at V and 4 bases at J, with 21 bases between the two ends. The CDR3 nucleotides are TGCAGTGCTATTTCCTCCATCACGATCGGGGCAGATACGCAGTATTTT. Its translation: CSAISSITIGADTQYF.

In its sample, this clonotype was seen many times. As DNA, the CDR3 is TGTGCCAGCAGAGACCCCGGGACAGGGGCCGCCGGGGAGCAGTACTTC. Translated: CASRDPGTGAAGEQYF. The chain employs TRBV6-6 and TRBJ2-7; TRBD1 aligns across 10 bases. This CDR3 comprises 16 residues. Trimming removed 6 bases from V and 7 bases from J; junction bases left unmatched: 15. The germline V gene encodes CDR1 MNHNY and CDR2 SVGAGI (reference sequence).

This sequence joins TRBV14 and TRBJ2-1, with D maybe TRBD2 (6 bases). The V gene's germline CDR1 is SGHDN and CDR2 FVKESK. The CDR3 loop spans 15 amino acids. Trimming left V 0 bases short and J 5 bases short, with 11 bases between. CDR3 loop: CASSQDLAVDNEQFF. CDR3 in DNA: TGTGCCAGCAGCCAAGATTTAGCGGTAGACAATGAGCAGTTCTTC. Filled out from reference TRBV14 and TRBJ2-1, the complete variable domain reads EAGVTQFPSHSVIEKGQTVTLRCDPISGHDNLYWYRRVMGKEIKFLLHFVKESKQDESGMPNNRFLAERTGGTYSTLKVQPAELEDSGVYFCASSQDLAVDNEQFFGPGTRLTVL.

CDR3 sequence: CASSFGRDDGYTF. The CDR3 nucleotides are TGTGCCAGCAGCTTCGGCCGAGACGATGGCTACACCTTC. The J gene is TRBJ1-2, the V gene TRBV7-6; the D is unclear. Per the germline V gene, CDR1 is SGHVS and CDR2 is FNYEAQ. CDR3 length equals 13 residues. V was trimmed by 3 bases and J by 6 bases, leaving 11 bases between them.

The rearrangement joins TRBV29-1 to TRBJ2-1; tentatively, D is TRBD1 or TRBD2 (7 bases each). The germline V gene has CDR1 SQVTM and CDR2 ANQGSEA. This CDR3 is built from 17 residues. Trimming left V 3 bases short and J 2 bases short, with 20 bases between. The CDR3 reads CSVEGGEQGFAYNEQFF. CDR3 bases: TGCAGCGTTGAGGGGGGGGAACAGGGGTTCGCCTACAATGAGCAGTTCTTC.

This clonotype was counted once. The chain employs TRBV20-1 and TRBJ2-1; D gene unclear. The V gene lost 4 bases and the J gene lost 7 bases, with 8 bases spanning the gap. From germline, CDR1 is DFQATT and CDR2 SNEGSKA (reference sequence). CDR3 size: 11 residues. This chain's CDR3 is CSAMSGNEQFF. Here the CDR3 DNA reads TGCAGTGCTATGTCCGGGAATGAGCAGTTCTTC.

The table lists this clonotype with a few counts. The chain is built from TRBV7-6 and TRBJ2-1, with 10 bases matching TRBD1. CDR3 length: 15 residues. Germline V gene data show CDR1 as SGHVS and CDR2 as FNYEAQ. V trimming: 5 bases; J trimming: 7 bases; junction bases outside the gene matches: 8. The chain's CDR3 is CASSPGTGEGNEQFF. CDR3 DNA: TGTGCCAGCAGCCCCGGGACAGGGGAGGGGAATGAGCAGTTCTTC.

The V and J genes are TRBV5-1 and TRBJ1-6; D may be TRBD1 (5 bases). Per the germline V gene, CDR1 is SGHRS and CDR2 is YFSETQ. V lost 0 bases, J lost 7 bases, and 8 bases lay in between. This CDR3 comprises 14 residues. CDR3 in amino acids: CASSLDGGNSPLHF. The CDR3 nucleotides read TGCGCCAGCAGCTTGGACGGGGGGAATTCACCCCTCCACTTT.

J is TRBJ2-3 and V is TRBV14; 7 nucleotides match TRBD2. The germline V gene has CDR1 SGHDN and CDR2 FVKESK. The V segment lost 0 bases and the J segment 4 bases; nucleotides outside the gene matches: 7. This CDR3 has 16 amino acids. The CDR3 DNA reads TGTGCCAGCAGCCAAGATCGAGCGGGGTTGTCAGATACGCAGTATTTT. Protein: CASSQDRAGLSDTQYF.

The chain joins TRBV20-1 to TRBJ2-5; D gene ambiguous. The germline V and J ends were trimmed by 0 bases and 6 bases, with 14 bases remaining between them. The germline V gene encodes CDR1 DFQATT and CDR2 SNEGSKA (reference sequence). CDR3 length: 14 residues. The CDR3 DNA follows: TGCAGTGCTAGAGATCGGCTAGGGTTAAAGACCCAGTACTTC. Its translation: CSARDRLGLKTQYF.

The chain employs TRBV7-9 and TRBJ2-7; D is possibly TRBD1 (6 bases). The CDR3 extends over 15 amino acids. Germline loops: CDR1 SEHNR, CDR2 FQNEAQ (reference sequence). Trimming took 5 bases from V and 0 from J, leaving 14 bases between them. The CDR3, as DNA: TGTGCCAGCAGCCGATCGGACAGTAGCTCCTACGAGCAGTACTTC. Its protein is CASSRSDSSSYEQYF.

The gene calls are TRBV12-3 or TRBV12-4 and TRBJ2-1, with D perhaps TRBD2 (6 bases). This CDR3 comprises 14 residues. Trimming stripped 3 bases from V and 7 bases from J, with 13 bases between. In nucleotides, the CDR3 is TGTGCCAGCAGTTTTATGATTGCGGGAAATGAGCAGTTCTTC. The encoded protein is CASSFMIAGNEQFF.

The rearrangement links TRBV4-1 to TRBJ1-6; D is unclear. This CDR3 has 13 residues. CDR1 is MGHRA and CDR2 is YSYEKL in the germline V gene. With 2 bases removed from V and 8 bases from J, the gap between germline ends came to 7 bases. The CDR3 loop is CASSQLGDSPLHF. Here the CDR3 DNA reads TGCGCCAGCAGCCAACTTGGGGATTCACCCCTCCACTTT.

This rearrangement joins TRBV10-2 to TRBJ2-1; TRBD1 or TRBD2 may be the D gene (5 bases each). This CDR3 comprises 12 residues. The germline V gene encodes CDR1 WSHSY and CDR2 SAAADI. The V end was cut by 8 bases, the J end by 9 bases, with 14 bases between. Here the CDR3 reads CASGDGGGEQFF. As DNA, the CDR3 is TGCGCCAGCGGGGACGGTGGTGGTGAGCAGTTCTTC.

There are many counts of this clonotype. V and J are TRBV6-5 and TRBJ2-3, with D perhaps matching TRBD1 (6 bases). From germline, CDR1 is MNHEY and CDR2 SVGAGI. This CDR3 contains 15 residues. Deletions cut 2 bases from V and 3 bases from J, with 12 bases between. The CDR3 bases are TGTGCCAGCAGTTACGGCAGGGGTCTGACAGATACGCAGTATTTT. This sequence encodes CASSYGRGLTDTQYF.

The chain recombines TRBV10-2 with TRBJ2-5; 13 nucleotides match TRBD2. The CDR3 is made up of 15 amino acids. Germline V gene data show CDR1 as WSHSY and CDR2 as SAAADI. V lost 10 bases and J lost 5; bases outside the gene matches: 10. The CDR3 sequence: CAISRLAGGRETQYF. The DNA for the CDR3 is TGCGCCATTTCGCGACTAGCGGGAGGTAGGGAGACCCAGTACTTC.

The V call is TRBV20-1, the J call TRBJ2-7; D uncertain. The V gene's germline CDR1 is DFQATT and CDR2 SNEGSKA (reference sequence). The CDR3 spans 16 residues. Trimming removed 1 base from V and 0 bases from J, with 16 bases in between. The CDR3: CSARASLGRSSYEQYF. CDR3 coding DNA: TGCAGTGCTAGAGCCTCACTGGGCCGGAGCTCCTACGAGCAGTACTTC.

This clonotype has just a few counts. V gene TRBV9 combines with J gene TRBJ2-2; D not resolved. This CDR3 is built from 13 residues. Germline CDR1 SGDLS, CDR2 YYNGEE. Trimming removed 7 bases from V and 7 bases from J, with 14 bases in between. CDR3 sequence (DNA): TGTGCCAGCCGCCCTGGGGAAGGCGGGGAGCTGTTTTTT. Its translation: CASRPGEGGELFF.

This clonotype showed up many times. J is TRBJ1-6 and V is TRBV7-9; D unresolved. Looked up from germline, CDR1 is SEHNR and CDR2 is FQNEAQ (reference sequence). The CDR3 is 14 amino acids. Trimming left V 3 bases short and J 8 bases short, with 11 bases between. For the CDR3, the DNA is TGTGCCAGCAGCTTGCTTCACTTGGATTCACCCCTCCACTTT. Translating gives CASSLLHLDSPLHF.

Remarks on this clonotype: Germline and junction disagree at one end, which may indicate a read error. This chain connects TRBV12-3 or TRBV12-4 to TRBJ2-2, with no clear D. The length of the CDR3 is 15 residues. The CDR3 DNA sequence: TGCGCCAGCAGAAAGGCAGGCGCGAACACCGGGGAGCTGTTTTTT. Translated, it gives CASRKAGANTGELFF.

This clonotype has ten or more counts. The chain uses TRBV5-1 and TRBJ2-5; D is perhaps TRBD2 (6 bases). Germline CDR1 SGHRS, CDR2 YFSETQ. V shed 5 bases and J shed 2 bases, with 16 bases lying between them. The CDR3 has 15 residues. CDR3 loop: CASSWNSGSQETQYF. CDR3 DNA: TGCGCCAGCAGTTGGAATAGCGGCTCACAAGAGACCCAGTACTTC.

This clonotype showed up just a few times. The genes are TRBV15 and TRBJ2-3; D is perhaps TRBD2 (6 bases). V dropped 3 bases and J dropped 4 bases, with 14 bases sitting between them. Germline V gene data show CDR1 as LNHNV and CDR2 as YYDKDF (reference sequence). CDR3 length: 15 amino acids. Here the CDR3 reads CATSRGGEVADTQYF. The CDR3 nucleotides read TGTGCCACCAGCAGGGGGGGAGAGGTAGCAGATACGCAGTATTTT.

CDR3 in DNA: TGTGCCAGCAGCGTAGAAGCGGGGCCCTTGATTAGAGAGACCCAGTACTTC. It translates to CASSVEAGPLIRETQYF. The genes are TRBV9 and TRBJ2-5; 7 nucleotides line up with TRBD2. V shed 0 bases and J 4 bases; nucleotides not matched to a gene: 12. The CDR3 runs to 17 residues. Germline V CDR1 and CDR2: SGDLS, YYNGEE. Drawing the rest from reference TRBV9 and TRBJ2-5, the complete variable domain is DSGVTQTPKHLITATGQRVTLRCSPRSGDLSVYWYQQSLDQGLQFLIQYYNGEERAKGNILERFSAQQFPDLHSELNLSSLELGDSALYFCASSVEAGPLIRETQYFGPGTRLLVL.